This paragraph reports one T cell receptor beta chain. Its cognate antigen has yet to be identified. No much larger clonotype is one base removed from it; base qualities were not supplied. From the cysteine up to the phenylalanine, the CDR3 has a length of 12 residues. Just CDR3 DNA is preserved here, 36 bases in frame from base 1. At the junction V is shortened by 7 bases and J by 10 bases, with 15 bases in between. Reading the germline V gene gives CDR1 MDHEN and CDR2 SYDVKM. Genomic DNA was extracted from sorted cells for sequencing of the TCRbeta CDR3 region. TCRbeta CDR3 regions were sequenced using the immunoSEQ Assay. Entries here come from immuneACCESS through TCRdb and include only in-frame sequences with V and J called. Some clones fail to appear in such tables; in the studies checked, an unresolved V gene covers under half of the shortfall, and the cause of the remainder is unknown. The sample includes over 100,000 clones, with around nine tenths observed a single time. The ten largest clones represent 0.85% to 1.4% of the sample.

This specimen comes from a study of OX40 agonist ivuxolimab in advanced cancers. As for the study more broadly: The costimulatory receptor OX40 (CD134) was targeted by ivuxolimab, a fully human IgG2 agonistic monoclonal antibody. Intravenous ivuxolimab was administered to patients every 2 weeks at six dose levels: 0.01, 0.1, 0.3, 1.5, 3 and 10 mg/kg. Among the roughly 50 dose-escalation patients, around 20 had hepatocellular carcinoma, around 15 melanoma, 9 renal cell carcinoma and 9 head and neck cancer. The dose-escalation cohort was roughly 83% male with a mean age of about 60 years, ranging from roughly 20 to 85. Prior anti-PD-1, anti-PD-L1 or anti-CTLA-4 therapy was permitted, and 30% to 50% of dose-escalation patients had received checkpoint inhibitors. Partial responses were achieved by three dose-escalation patients, of whom one had hepatocellular carcinoma and two had cutaneous melanoma. Peripheral TCRbeta sequencing aimed to test whether ivuxolimab altered TCR sequence diversity and caused clonal T-cell expansion. The monotherapy dose-escalation portion (N ≈ 50 patients) of the phase I ivuxolimab trial is reported in the paper.

General study outcomes and caveats: Low levels of normalized T-cell clonal expansion were also seen in some patients who did not respond. After ivuxolimab, CD8+ T cells had more expanded clones than CD4+ T cells on average. In the 0.1-3.0 mg/kg groups, partial responders had among the lowest normalized peripheral clonal expansion, particularly in CD8+ T cells. Which antigens the clonally expanded peripheral T cells were specific for was not determined. At doses of 0.1 to 3.0 mg/kg, clonal expansion of both CD4+ and CD8+ blood T cells was observed from baseline to week 6.

The trial excluded patients who had a history of autoimmune disease or were on systemic immunosuppression. In every dose cohort, peripheral blood was drawn for TCR sequencing at baseline, cycle 4 day 1, and cycle 7 day 1. Samples came from an open-label, multicenter, first-in-human phase I dose-escalation trial of ivuxolimab. Adults with locally advanced or metastatic melanoma, renal cell, hepatocellular, or head and neck squamous cell carcinoma were enrolled in the trial. CD4+ and CD8+ T cells were sorted separately from peripheral blood before TCR sequencing. This TCR was recovered from an adult with an advanced solid tumor such as melanoma, head and neck, liver or kidney cancer. The chain is made from TRBV28 and TRBJ2-3; the D gene remains uncertain. The sequences come from CD4+ or CD8+ T cells sorted from blood, collected in a trial of the OX40 agonist ivuxolimab. For the CDR3, the sequence is CASTSGTLPQYF. The base sequence is TGTGCCAGCACCTCTGGTACCTTACCGCAGTATTTT.